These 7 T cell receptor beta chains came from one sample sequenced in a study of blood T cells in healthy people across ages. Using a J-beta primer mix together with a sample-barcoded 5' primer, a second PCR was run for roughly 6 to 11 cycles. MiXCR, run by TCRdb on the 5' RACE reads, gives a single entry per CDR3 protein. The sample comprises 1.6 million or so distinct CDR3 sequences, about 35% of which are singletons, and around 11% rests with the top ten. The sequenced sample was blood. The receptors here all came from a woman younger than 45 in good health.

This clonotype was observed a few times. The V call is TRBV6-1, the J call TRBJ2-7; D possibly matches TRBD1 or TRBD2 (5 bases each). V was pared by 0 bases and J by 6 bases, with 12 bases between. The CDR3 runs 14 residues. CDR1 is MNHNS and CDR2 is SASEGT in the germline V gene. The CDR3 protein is CASSEAGTFREQYF. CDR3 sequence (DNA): TGTGCCAGCAGTGAAGCGGGGACCTTCCGCGAGCAGTACTTC.

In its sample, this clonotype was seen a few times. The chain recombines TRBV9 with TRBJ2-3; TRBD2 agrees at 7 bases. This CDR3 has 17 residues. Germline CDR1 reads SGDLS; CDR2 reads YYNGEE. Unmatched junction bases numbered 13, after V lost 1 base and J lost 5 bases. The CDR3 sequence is CASSVNGLDAGRDTQYF. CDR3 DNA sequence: TGTGCCAGCAGCGTAAACGGACTAGACGCAGGGCGAGATACGCAGTATTTT.

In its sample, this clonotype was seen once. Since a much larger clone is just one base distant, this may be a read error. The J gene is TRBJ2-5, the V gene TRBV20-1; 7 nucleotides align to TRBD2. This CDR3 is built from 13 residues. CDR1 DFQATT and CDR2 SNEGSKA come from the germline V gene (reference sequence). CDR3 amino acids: CSAPRGGREAQYF. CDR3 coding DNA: TGCAGTGCTCCGCGGGGCGGGAGAGAGGCCCAGTACTTC.

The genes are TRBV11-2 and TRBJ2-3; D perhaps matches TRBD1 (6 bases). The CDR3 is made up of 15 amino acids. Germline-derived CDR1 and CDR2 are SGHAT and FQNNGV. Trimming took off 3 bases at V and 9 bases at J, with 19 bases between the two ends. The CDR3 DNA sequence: TGTGCCAGCAGCTTTCAGGGGCCCGCCCTGGGGACGCAGTATTTT. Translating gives CASSFQGPALGTQYF.

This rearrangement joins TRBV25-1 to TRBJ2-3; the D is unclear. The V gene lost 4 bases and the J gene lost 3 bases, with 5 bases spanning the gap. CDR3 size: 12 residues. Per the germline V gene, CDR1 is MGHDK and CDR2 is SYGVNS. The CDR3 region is CASSVQTDTQYF. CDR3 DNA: TGTGCCAGCAGTGTACAGACAGATACGCAGTATTTT.

In DNA, the CDR3 is TGTGCCAGCAGCTCGGGGGGCTTGCAATTACGCCACGCAGATACGCAGTATTTT. This translates into CASSSGGLQLRHADTQYF. This rearrangement joins TRBV11-3 to TRBJ2-3, with TRBD2 as a possible D gene (7 bases). The CDR3 totals 18 residues. The germline CDR1 and CDR2 sequences are SGHNT and YENEEA. Trimming pared 4 bases from V and 4 bases from J, leaving 24 bases between.

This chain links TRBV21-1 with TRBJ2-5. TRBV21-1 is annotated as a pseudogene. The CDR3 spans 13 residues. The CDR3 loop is CASSKAPRETQYF. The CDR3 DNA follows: TGTGCCAGCAGCAAAGCGCCTCGTGAGACCCAGTACTTC.